This entry features one T cell receptor beta chain sequence. This specimen comes from a study of blood T cell repertoires in COVID-19. In the study overall: T cells, B-cell-depleted T cells, or PBMCs provided the cDNA or gDNA that served as material.

Profiled with immunoSEQ multiplex PCR; TCRdb holds only in-frame clones, not every one. The sample holds approximately 75,000 clones; 86% are singletons and the top ten take over 6%. Sequencing used peripheral blood. This clonotype was obtained from a man aged 80 or over with COVID-19, enrolled during active disease.

The CDR3 DNA follows: TGTGCCAGCACCCGAACGAAGGCGGCCGTAGGGCAGTTCTTC. It translates to CASTRTKAAVGQFF. The V call is TRBV6-5, the J call TRBJ2-1, with D unresolved. Trimming stripped 7 bases from V and 12 bases from J, with 22 bases between. The CDR3 loop spans 14 amino acids. Germline lookup yields CDR1 MNHEY and CDR2 SVGAGI.